This is a list of T cell receptor beta chains from one sample in a study of cytomegalovirus exposure and HLA in healthy donors. The protocol was immunoSEQ multiplex PCR, while the TCRdb copy is restricted to in-frame clones and leaves out a portion. This table holds about 190,000 clones, under 80% found once. The specimen was PBMCs. These receptors were obtained from a man aged 25 to 40 in good health and CMV-seropositive. The CDR3 runs from the conserved cysteine through the conserved F or W. D genes are given only for firm matches. A row's size may be missing; if present it is once, few, many or a size class.

v_call	clone_size	j_call	cdr3_length	d_call	cdr3_aa	cdr3_nt
TRBV29-1	-	TRBJ1-2	12	-	CSVEEGALGYTF	TGCAGCGTTGAAGAGGGGGCTTTAGGCTACACCTTC
TRBV30	-	TRBJ2-7	13	-	CAWTGDSSYEQYF	TGTGCCTGGACAGGGGATTCCTCCTACGAGCAGTACTTC
TRBV11-3	few	TRBJ2-7	13	-	CASSTAPRTEQYF	TGTGCCAGCAGCACAGCGCCCCGGACAGAGCAGTACTTC
TRBV7-9	-	TRBJ2-1	16	TRBD2	CASSLAKGLSYNEQFF	TGTGCCAGCAGCTTAGCGAAGGGACTATCTTACAATGAGCAGTTCTTC
TRBV19	-	TRBJ2-7	14	-	CASSIQGAPYEQYF	TGTGCCAGTAGTATACAAGGGGCACCCTACGAGCAGTACTTC
TRBV19	once	TRBJ2-7	15	-	CASTRDPEAPYEQYF	TGTGCCAGTACCCGAGATCCGGAGGCCCCCTACGAGCAGTACTTC
TRBV19	-	TRBJ2-3	15	-	CASRNRAGSTDTQYF	TGTGCCAGTCGGAACAGGGCAGGGAGCACAGATACGCAGTATTTT
TRBV7-2	-	TRBJ2-7	14	-	CASSLEGGSYEQYF	TGTGCCAGCAGCTTAGAAGGGGGTTCCTACGAGCAGTACTTC
TRBV4-1	-	TRBJ1-2	17	-	CASSQVSSAGVNYGYTF	TGCGCCAGCAGCCAAGTTAGTTCCGCGGGCGTAAACTATGGCTACACCTTC
TRBV2	-	TRBJ2-1	12	-	CASLALAGEQFF	TGTGCCAGCCTAGCTCTAGCTGGGGAGCAGTTCTTC
TRBV2	-	TRBJ2-1	13	TRBD1	CASRQTGGYEQFF	TGTGCCAGCCGACAGACAGGGGGCTATGAGCAGTTCTTC
TRBV2	few	TRBJ2-7	12	TRBD1	CASSGTGGRQYF	TGTGCCAGCAGTGGGACAGGGGGGAGACAGTACTTC
TRBV7-6	-	TRBJ2-1	16	-	CASSRFGGNSYNEQFF	TGTGCCAGCAGCCGTTTCGGGGGTAACTCCTACAATGAGCAGTTCTTC
TRBV5-1	-	TRBJ2-5	19	TRBD2	CASSPMWTSGSEYQETQYF	TGCGCCAGCAGCCCTATGTGGACTAGCGGGAGCGAGTACCAAGAGACCCAGTACTTC
TRBV15	-	TRBJ2-7	15	-	CATSRDQGTSYEQYF	TGTGCCACCAGCAGAGATCAGGGTACCTCCTACGAGCAGTACTTC
TRBV7-2	-	TRBJ1-2	13	-	CASSILLSPGYTF	TGTGCCAGCAGCATACTATTGTCCCCTGGCTACACCTTC